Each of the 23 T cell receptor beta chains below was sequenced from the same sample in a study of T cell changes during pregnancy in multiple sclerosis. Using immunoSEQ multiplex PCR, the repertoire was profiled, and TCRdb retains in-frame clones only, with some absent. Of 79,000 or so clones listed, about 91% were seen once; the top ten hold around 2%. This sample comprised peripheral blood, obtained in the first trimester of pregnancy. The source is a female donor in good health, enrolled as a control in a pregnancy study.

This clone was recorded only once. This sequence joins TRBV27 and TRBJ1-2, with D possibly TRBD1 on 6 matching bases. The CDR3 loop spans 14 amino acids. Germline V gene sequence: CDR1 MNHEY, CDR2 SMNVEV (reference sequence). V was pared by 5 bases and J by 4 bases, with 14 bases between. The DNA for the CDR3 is TGTGCCAGCAGTCCAAAGGACAGACTCTATGGCTACACCTTC. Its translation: CASSPKDRLYGYTF.

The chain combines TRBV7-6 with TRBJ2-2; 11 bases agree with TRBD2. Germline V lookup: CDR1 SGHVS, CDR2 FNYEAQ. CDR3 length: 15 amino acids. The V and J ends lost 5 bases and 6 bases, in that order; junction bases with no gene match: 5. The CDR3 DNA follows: TGTGCCAGCAGCCCGACTAGCGGGGTACCCGGGGAGCTGTTTTTT. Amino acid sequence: CASSPTSGVPGELFF. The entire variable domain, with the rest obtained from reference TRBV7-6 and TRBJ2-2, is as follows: GAGVSQSPRYKVTKRGQDVALRCDPISGHVSLYWYRQALGQGPEFLTYFNYEAQQDKSGLPNDRFSAERPEGSISTLTIQRTEQRDSAMYRCASSPTSGVPGELFFGEGSRLTVL.

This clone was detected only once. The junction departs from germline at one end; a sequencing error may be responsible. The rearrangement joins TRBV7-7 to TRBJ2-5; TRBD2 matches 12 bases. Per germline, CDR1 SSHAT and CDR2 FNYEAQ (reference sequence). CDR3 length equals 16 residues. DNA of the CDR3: TGTGCTAGCAGCCTACTAGCGGGGGGATTTCAAGAGACCCAGTACTTC. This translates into CASSLLAGGFQETQYF.

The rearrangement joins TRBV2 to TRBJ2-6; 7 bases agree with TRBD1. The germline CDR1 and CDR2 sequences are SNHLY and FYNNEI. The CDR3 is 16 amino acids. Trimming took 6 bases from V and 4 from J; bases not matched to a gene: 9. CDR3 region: CASRPTGAGGANVLTF. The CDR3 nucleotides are TGTGCCAGCAGGCCAACAGGGGCGGGCGGGGCCAACGTCCTGACTTTC.

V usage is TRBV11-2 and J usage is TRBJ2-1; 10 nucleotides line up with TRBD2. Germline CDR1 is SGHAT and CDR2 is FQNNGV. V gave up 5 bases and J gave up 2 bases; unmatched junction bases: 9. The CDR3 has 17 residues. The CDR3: CASSQATSGVPYNEQFF. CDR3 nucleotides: TGTGCCAGCAGCCAAGCTACTAGCGGGGTGCCCTACAATGAGCAGTTCTTC.

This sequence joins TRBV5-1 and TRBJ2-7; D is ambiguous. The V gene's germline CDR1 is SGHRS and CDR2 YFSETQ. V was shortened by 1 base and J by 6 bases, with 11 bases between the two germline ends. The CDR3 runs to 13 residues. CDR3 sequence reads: CASSLNSPVEQYF. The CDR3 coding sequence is TGCGCCAGCAGCTTGAACAGTCCGGTCGAGCAGTACTTC.

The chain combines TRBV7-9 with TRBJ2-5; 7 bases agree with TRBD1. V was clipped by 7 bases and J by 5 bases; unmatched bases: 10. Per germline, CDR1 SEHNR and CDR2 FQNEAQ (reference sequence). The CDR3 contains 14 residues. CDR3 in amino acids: CASTPGQARETQYF. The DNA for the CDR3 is TGTGCCAGCACACCAGGACAGGCTCGGGAGACCCAGTACTTC.

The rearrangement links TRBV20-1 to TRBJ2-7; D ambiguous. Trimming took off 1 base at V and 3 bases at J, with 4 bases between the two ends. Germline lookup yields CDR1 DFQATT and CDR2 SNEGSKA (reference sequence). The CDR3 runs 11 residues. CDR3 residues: CSARVDYEQYF. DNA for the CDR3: TGCAGTGCTAGAGTAGACTACGAGCAGTACTTC.

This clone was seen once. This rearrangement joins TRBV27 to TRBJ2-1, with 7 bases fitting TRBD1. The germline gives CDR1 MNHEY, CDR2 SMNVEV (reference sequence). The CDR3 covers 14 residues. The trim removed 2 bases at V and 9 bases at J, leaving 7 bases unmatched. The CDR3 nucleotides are TGTGCCAGCAGTTTAGACAGGGTGACTGGTGAGCAGTTCTTC. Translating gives CASSLDRVTGEQFF.

CDR3 sequence (DNA): TGTGCCAGCAGCCGCGGGAACACCGGGGAGCTGTTTTTT. This codes for CASSRGNTGELFF. V is TRBV14 and J is TRBJ2-2; D is uncertain. The CDR3 totals 13 residues. The germline CDR1 and CDR2 sequences are SGHDN and FVKESK. Trimming removed 4 bases at V and 1 base at J, with 4 bases between.

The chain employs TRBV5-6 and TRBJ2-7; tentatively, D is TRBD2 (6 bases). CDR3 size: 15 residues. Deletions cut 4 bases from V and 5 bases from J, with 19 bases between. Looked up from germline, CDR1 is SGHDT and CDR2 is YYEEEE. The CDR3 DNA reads TGTGCCAGCAGCATGCGGGGAAGTTACCGAAACGAGCAGTACTTC. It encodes CASSMRGSYRNEQYF.

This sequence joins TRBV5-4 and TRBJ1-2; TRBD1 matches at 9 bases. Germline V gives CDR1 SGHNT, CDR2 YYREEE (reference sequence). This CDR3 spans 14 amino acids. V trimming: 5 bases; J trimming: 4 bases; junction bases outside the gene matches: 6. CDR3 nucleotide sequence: TGTGCCAGCAGACTAACGGGACAGGGCTATGGCTACACCTTC. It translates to CASRLTGQGYGYTF.

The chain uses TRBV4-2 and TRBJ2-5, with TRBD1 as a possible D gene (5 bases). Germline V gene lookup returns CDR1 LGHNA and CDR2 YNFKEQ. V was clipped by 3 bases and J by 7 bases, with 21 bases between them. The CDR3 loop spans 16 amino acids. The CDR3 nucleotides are TGTGCCAGCAGCCAGATCCAACAGGACCCGACGAGGACCCAGTACTTC. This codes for CASSQIQQDPTRTQYF.

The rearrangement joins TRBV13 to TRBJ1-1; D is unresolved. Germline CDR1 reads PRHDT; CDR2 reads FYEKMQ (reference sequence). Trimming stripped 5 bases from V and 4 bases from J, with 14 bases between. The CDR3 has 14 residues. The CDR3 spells CASSERTLSTEAFF. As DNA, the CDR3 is TGTGCCAGCAGCGAGCGGACCCTTAGCACTGAAGCTTTCTTT.

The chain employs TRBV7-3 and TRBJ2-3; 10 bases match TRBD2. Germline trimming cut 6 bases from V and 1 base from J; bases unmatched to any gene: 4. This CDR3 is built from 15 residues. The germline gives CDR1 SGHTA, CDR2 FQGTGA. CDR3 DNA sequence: TGTGCCAGCAGTTCCAGCGGGGGGGGCACAGATACGCAGTATTTT. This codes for CASSSSGGGTDTQYF. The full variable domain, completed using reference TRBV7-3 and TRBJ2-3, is GAGVSQTPSNKVTEKGKYVELRCDPISGHTALYWYRQSLGQGPEFLIYFQGTGAADDSGLPNDRFFAVRPEGSVSTLKIQRTERGDSAVYLCASSSSGGGTDTQYFGPGTRLTVL.

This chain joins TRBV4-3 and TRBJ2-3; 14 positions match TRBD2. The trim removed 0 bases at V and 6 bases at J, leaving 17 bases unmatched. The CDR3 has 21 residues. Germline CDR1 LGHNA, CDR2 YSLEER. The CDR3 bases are TGCGCCAGCAGCCAAGACGCGCCCTCTGGGACTAGCGGGGGAACGGGGGATACGCAGTATTTT. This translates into CASSQDAPSGTSGGTGDTQYF.

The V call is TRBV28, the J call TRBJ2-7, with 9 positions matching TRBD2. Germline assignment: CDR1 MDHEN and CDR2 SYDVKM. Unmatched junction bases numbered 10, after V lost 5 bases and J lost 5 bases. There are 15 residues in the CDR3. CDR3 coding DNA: TGTGCCAGCAGTCCCCGGTGGTTAGCGGGGGACGAGCAGTACTTC. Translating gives CASSPRWLAGDEQYF.

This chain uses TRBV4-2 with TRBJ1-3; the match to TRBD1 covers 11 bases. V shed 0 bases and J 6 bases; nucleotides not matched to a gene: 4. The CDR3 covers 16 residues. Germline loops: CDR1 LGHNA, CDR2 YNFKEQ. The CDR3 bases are TGTGCCAGCAGCCAAGATACGGACAGGGGGCTAAACACCATATATTTT. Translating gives CASSQDTDRGLNTIYF.

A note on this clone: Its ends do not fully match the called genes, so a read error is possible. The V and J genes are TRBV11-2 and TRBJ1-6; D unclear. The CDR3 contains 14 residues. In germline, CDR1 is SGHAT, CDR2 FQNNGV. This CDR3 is CASSSPPPNTPLHF. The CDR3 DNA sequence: TGTGCCAGCAGCTCCCCGCCCCCTAATACACCCCTCCACTTT.

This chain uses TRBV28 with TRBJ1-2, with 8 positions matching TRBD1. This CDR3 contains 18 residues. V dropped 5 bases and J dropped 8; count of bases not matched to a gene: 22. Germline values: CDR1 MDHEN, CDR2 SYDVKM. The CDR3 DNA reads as TGTGCCAGCAGTGCCCTTAACAGGGGGACTACCCCGCATCTCGGCTACACCTTC. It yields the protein CASSALNRGTTPHLGYTF.

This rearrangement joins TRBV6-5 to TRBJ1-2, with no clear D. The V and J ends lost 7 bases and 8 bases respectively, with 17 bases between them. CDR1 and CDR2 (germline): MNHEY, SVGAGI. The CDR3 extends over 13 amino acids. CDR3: CASNEGSTGGYTF. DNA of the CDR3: TGTGCCAGCAATGAAGGCTCCACGGGGGGCTACACCTTC.

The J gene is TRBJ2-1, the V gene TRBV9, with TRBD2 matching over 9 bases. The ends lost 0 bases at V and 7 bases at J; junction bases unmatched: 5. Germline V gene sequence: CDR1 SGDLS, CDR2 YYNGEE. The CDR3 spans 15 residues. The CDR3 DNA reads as TGTGCCAGCAGCGTAGCGGCGGGGGGGCCGAATGAGCAGTTCTTC. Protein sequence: CASSVAAGGPNEQFF.

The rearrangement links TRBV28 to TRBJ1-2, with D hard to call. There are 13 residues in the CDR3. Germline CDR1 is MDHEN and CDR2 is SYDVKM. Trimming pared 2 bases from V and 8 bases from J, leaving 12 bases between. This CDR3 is CASSLNLVAGYTF. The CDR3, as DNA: TGTGCCAGCAGTTTAAATTTGGTAGCAGGCTACACCTTC.